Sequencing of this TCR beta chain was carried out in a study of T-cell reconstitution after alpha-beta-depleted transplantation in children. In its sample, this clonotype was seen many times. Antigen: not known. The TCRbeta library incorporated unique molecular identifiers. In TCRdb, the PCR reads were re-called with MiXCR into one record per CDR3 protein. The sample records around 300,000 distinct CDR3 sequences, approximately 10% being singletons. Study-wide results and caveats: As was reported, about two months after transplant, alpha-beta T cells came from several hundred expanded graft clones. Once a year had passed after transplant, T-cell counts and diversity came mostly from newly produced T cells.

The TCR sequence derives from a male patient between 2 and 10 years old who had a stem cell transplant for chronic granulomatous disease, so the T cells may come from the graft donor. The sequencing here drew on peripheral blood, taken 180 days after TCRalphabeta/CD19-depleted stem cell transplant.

DNA for the CDR3: TGCAGTGCTAGAGATCATGGGGGGCCTTACAATGAGCAGTTCTTC. Its protein is CSARDHGGPYNEQFF. The chain joins TRBV20-1 to TRBJ2-1; D may be TRBD1 or TRBD2 (6 bases each). The germline V and J ends were trimmed by 0 bases and 4 bases, with 13 bases remaining between them. The CDR3 has 15 amino acids. Germline CDR1 is DFQATT and CDR2 is SNEGSKA (reference sequence).